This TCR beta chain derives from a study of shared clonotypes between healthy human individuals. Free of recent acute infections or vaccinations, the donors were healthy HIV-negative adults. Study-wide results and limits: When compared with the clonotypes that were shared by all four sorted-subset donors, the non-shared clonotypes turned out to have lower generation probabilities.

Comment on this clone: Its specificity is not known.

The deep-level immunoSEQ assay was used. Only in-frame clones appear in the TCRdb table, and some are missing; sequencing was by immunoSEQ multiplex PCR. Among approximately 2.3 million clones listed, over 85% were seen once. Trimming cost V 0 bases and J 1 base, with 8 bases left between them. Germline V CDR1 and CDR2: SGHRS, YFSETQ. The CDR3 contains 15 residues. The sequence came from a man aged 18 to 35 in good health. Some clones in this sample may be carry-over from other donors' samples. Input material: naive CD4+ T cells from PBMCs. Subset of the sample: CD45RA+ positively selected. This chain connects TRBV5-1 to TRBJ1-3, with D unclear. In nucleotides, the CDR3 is TGCGCCAGCAGCTTGGAGGCTTGGTCTGGAAACACCATATATTTT. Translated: CASSLEAWSGNTIYF.